A single sample is the source of the 32 T cell receptor beta chains below, sequenced in a study of monozygotic twins with inflammatory bowel disease. TCRdb reprocessed the 5' RACE reads and stores each CDR3 protein as one record, lacking DNA. The sample features around 220,000 distinct CDR3 sequences, with roughly 7.5% in its top ten. Sequences were obtained from blood. These receptors all come from a human donor with ulcerative colitis or Crohn's disease, or a healthy co-twin of an affected twin (not recorded which).

CDR3 protein: CASSFPARSKGLFF. The V gene is TRBV7-3, the J gene TRBJ1-4. Germline V gives CDR1 SGHTA, CDR2 FQGTGA. CDR3 length: 14 residues.

This chain links TRBV4-1 with TRBJ2-1. The CDR3 covers 15 residues. The germline CDR1 and CDR2 sequences are MGHRA and YSYEKL. The CDR3: CASSQVEAGYNEQFF.

The chain joins TRBV12-3 or TRBV12-4 to TRBJ2-1; with no DNA, the TCRdb D assignment of TRBD1 cannot be verified. This CDR3 is 14 amino acids long. CDR3 sequence reads: CASSPGQGLNEQFF.

The rearrangement links TRBV29-1 to TRBJ1-1; lacking DNA, the TRBD1 call made by TCRdb goes unchecked. Germline-derived CDR1 and CDR2 are SQVTM and ANQGSEA. CDR3 length: 12 residues. This chain's CDR3 is CSVTIGQHEAFF.

The chain couples TRBV20-1 to TRBJ2-5; the D gene TCRdb calls, TRBD2, cannot be checked with no DNA. The germline V gene encodes CDR1 DFQATT and CDR2 SNEGSKA (reference sequence). CDR3 length: 14 amino acids. The CDR3 is CSVSGLSGVETQYF.

The V and J genes are TRBV11-2 and TRBJ2-7; the D call from TCRdb, TRBD2, cannot be confirmed without DNA. Germline loops: CDR1 SGHAT, CDR2 FQNNGV. This CDR3 has 15 residues. CDR3 amino acids: CASSFGLADTYEQYF.

This chain connects TRBV28 to TRBJ2-1; TCRdb indicates TRBD2, and absent DNA this call remains unverified. The CDR3 totals 16 residues. Germline-derived CDR1 and CDR2 are MDHEN and SYDVKM. CDR3 residues: CASSPWTSGRGNEQFF.

The chain is built from TRBV12-3 or TRBV12-4 and TRBJ2-6. The CDR3 has 16 amino acids. This CDR3 reads CASSLRRSSGANVLTF.

The chain joins TRBV9 to TRBJ2-1; TCRdb returns TRBD2, unconfirmable since there is no DNA. Per germline, CDR1 SGDLS and CDR2 YYNGEE. The CDR3 extends over 16 amino acids. CDR3 region: CASSGISGRARNEQFF.

The chain employs TRBV7-2 and TRBJ2-1; TCRdb indicates TRBD2, and absent DNA this call remains unverified. The CDR3 has 15 amino acids. Per germline, CDR1 SGHTA and CDR2 FQGNSA. CDR3 protein: CASSLASGGRSEQFF.

The chain joins TRBV4-3 to TRBJ2-7; the D call of TRBD2 rests on TCRdb alone, since no DNA is present to check it. Germline lookup yields CDR1 LGHNA and CDR2 YSLEER. This CDR3 is 18 amino acids long. This chain's CDR3 is CASGPTASGLKSRNEQYF.

V and J are TRBV6-5 and TRBJ2-5; TCRdb's D gene call, TRBD1, goes unchecked for lack of DNA. Per the germline V gene, CDR1 is MNHEY and CDR2 is SVGAGI. The CDR3 length is 15 residues. CDR3 protein: CASSYSTGNGETQYF.

This chain joins TRBV5-4 and TRBJ2-2; TCRdb selects TRBD1, and the lack of DNA leaves this call unchecked. The CDR3 consists of 15 residues. Germline V gene sequence: CDR1 SGHNT, CDR2 YYREEE (reference sequence). CDR3 sequence: CASSHPAVLAGELFF.

The chain links TRBV6-5 to TRBJ1-4; lacking DNA, the TRBD1 call made by TCRdb goes unchecked. Germline V gene data show CDR1 as MNHEY and CDR2 as SVGAGI. The CDR3 consists of 15 residues. CDR3 amino acids: CASSYSGANGEKLFF.

The genes are TRBV27 and TRBJ2-6; the D call of TRBD1 rests on TCRdb alone, since no DNA is present to check it. The CDR3 covers 17 residues. Germline CDR1 MNHEY, CDR2 SMNVEV (reference sequence). CDR3 sequence reads: CASSSPRGGTGANVLTF.

The genes are TRBV6-1 and TRBJ1-3. The CDR3 sequence is 15 residues long. Germline V gene lookup returns CDR1 MNHNS and CDR2 SASEGT. CDR3 residues: CASRAGPISGNTIYF.

The CDR3 loop reads CASSFGEAGGSVEQFF. V usage is TRBV7-6 and J usage is TRBJ2-1; the D gene TCRdb calls, TRBD2, cannot be checked with no DNA. CDR3 length: 16 amino acids. Per the germline V gene, CDR1 is SGHVS and CDR2 is FNYEAQ.

The chain combines TRBV20-1 with TRBJ2-1. The CDR3 is 11 residues long. Germline CDR1 and CDR2: DFQATT and SNEGSKA (reference sequence). The CDR3 loop reads CSARDNNEQFF.

V gene TRBV3-1 combines with J gene TRBJ1-5; TCRdb's D call, TRBD1, is unchecked because there is no DNA. Germline loops: CDR1 LGHDT, CDR2 YNNKEL (reference sequence). This CDR3 has 15 residues. CDR3 sequence reads: CASSQTGHSNQPQHF.

This rearrangement joins TRBV5-1 to TRBJ2-7; the D call from TCRdb, TRBD1, cannot be confirmed without DNA. CDR3 size: 18 residues. Germline V lookup: CDR1 SGHRS, CDR2 YFSETQ. The CDR3: CASSFKGQPNPVVYEQYF.

This chain connects TRBV7-9 to TRBJ2-7; TCRdb's D call, TRBD2, is unchecked because there is no DNA. The CDR3 sequence is 17 residues long. The germline gives CDR1 SEHNR, CDR2 FQNEAQ (reference sequence). CDR3: CASSPKREGLSSYEQYF.

The genes are TRBV5-1 and TRBJ1-1; the D call of TRBD1 rests on TCRdb alone, since no DNA is present to check it. CDR1 and CDR2 from the germline V gene are SGHRS and YFSETQ. CDR3 length: 15 residues. The CDR3 is CASSFQGAGDTEAFF.

The chain joins TRBV7-9 to TRBJ1-2. The CDR3 contains 13 residues. CDR1 and CDR2 from the germline V gene are SEHNR and FQNEAQ (reference sequence). This chain's CDR3 is CASELGQNYGYTF. Variable domain in full (rest from reference TRBV7-9 and TRBJ1-2): DTGVSQNPRHKITKRGQNVTFRCDPISEHNRLYWYRQTLGQGPEFLTYFQNEAQLEKSRLLSDRFSAERPKGSFSTLEIQRTEQGDSAMYLCASELGQNYGYTFGSGTRLTVV.

This rearrangement joins TRBV7-9 to TRBJ2-1. CDR3 length equals 16 residues. Looked up from germline, CDR1 is SEHNR and CDR2 is FQNEAQ (reference sequence). The chain's CDR3 is CASSILLGSSYNEQFF.

This chain uses TRBV30 with TRBJ2-5; TCRdb reports TRBD1, a call that lacks DNA to check it against. The CDR3 sequence is 15 residues long. From germline, CDR1 is GTSNPN and CDR2 SVGIG (reference sequence). The CDR3 reads CAWLPLRGRGETQYF.

The chain recombines TRBV10-3 with TRBJ2-3; with no DNA, the TCRdb D assignment of TRBD1 cannot be verified. CDR3 size: 13 residues. Germline assignment: CDR1 ENHRY and CDR2 SYGVKD. CDR3 sequence reads: CAISLTEGDTQYF.

The chain combines TRBV5-6 with TRBJ1-1; there is no DNA to check the TCRdb D call of TRBD1. This CDR3 contains 15 residues. The germline gives CDR1 SGHDT, CDR2 YYEEEE. The CDR3 here is CASTRPGALDTEAFF.

This chain uses TRBV6-6 with TRBJ2-1; lacking DNA, the TRBD1 call made by TCRdb goes unchecked. Germline V gene data show CDR1 as MNHNY and CDR2 as SVGAGI (reference sequence). This CDR3 has 14 amino acids. CDR3 region: CASSSGTGWTEQFF.

The chain has TRBV5-1 and TRBJ2-5; TCRdb designates TRBD1, a call that cannot be tested without DNA. CDR1 SGHRS and CDR2 YFSETQ come from the germline V gene. CDR3 size: 11 residues. The CDR3 sequence is CARSLQQDRYF.

The V and J genes are TRBV20-1 and TRBJ2-2. This CDR3 has 14 amino acids. In germline, CDR1 is DFQATT, CDR2 SNEGSKA (reference sequence). The CDR3 protein is CSARDWLNTGELFF.

This chain links TRBV30 with TRBJ1-1. Germline V gene lookup returns CDR1 GTSNPN and CDR2 SVGIG (reference sequence). The CDR3 is made up of 12 amino acids. The chain's CDR3 is CAWSYRNTEAFF.

The chain joins TRBV5-1 to TRBJ2-2. Germline loops: CDR1 SGHRS, CDR2 YFSETQ. This CDR3 comprises 16 residues. The CDR3 is CASSLEGTANTGELFF.